The 26 T cell receptor beta chains below come from one sample, sequenced in a study of T-cell memory formation after mild COVID-19. TCRdb reprocessed the 5' RACE reads with MiXCR, giving one entry per CDR3 protein. The sample has 110,000 or so distinct CDR3 sequences; 22% are singletons. Sequencing input: PBMCs or a T cell subset sorted from them (not recorded which). These TCRs come from a man between 18 and 35 years old who had mild COVID-19 (a few samples of this study predate the infection). Cell type and time point are not known.

V is TRBV7-9 and J is TRBJ1-2; tentative D call: TRBD1 (6 bases). Germline assignment: CDR1 SEHNR and CDR2 FQNEAQ (reference sequence). This CDR3 spans 16 amino acids. Between the trimmed V and J ends, which lost 5 bases and 0 bases, there was a span of 16 bases. For the CDR3, the DNA is TGTGCCAGCAGCCTGAGACAGGCGACAGCTAACTATGGCTACACCTTC. This encodes CASSLRQATANYGYTF.

This clonotype was observed a handful of times. The chain uses TRBV7-9 and TRBJ1-5; D gene unclear. V was cut by 1 base and J by 5 bases, with 3 bases left in between. The CDR3 runs 12 residues. The germline V gene encodes CDR1 SEHNR and CDR2 FQNEAQ (reference sequence). The CDR3 spells CASSLGYQPQHF. The CDR3 region has the DNA TGTGCCAGCAGCTTAGGGTATCAGCCCCAGCATTTT.

There are a few counts of this clonotype. This chain uses TRBV20-1 with TRBJ2-7; 15 bases are a match to TRBD2. Germline-derived CDR1 and CDR2 are DFQATT and SNEGSKA (reference sequence). J lost 4 bases, V lost 0 bases, and 10 bases had no gene match. The CDR3 contains 18 residues. The CDR3 is CSARDGGLAGGPGYEQYF. CDR3 coding DNA: TGCAGTGCTAGAGATGGGGGACTAGCGGGGGGTCCTGGGTACGAGCAGTACTTC.

The rearrangement links TRBV3-1 to TRBJ1-3; possibly TRBD1 for D (6 bases). The CDR3 loop spans 18 amino acids. V lost 6 bases to trimming and J lost 0 bases, with 21 bases between them. CDR1 and CDR2 from the germline V gene are LGHDT and YNNKEL (reference sequence). CDR3 DNA sequence: TGTGCCAGCAGACCCGGGAGGGGGACGCCGAGCTCTGGAAACACCATATATTTT. Its translation: CASRPGRGTPSSGNTIYF.

This chain joins TRBV10-3 and TRBJ2-3; D possibly corresponds to TRBD1 (5 bases). The V gene lost 6 bases and the J gene lost 5 bases, with 12 bases spanning the gap. Germline-derived CDR1 and CDR2 are ENHRY and SYGVKD. The CDR3 has 13 amino acids. The CDR3 DNA reads TGTGCCATCAGCCAGGGTGATTTAGATACGCAGTATTTT. Protein: CAISQGDLDTQYF.

The gene calls are TRBV7-9 and TRBJ2-5, with D uncertain. CDR3 length: 15 amino acids. Germline CDR1 and CDR2: SEHNR and FQNEAQ (reference sequence). V lost 5 bases, J lost 1 base, and 14 bases lay in between. CDR3 coding DNA: TGTGCCAGCAGCCCGGTGGTAGGGCTCCAAGAGACCCAGTACTTC. Protein product: CASSPVVGLQETQYF.

The sample holds many counts of this clonotype. The chain links TRBV23-1 to TRBJ2-2; D gene uncertain. TRBV23-1 is labeled an ORF, and its function is uncertain. With 5 bases removed from V and 5 bases from J, the gap between germline ends came to 6 bases. This CDR3 is 12 amino acids long. The CDR3 region has the DNA TGCGCCAGCAGTGGTGGGACCGGGGAGCTGTTTTTT. Translation: CASSGGTGELFF.

About this clonotype itself: This clone may be a read error of a much larger clone one base away. The chain couples TRBV5-6 to TRBJ1-5, with D possibly matching TRBD1 (5 bases). The ends were cut back, 4 bases at V and 6 bases at J, with 8 bases in the middle. CDR1 is SGHDT and CDR2 is YYEEEE in the germline V gene. CDR3 size: 12 residues. The CDR3 sequence: CASSAGGQPQHF. The CDR3, as DNA: TGTGCCAGCAGCGCGGGGGGTCAGCCCCAGCATTTT.

The table lists this clonotype with a few counts. V usage is TRBV4-1 and J usage is TRBJ1-1, with 7 positions matching TRBD1. From germline, CDR1 is MGHRA and CDR2 YSYEKL. V lost 3 bases and J lost 10; bases outside the gene matches: 17. CDR3 length: 16 residues. This CDR3 reads CASSHDSPTGMIRAFF. Written as DNA, the CDR3 is TGCGCCAGCAGCCATGACTCGCCGACAGGGATGATTAGAGCTTTCTTT.

This clonotype was found a few times. The chain joins TRBV5-1 to TRBJ1-1; 12 bases agree with TRBD1. In germline, CDR1 is SGHRS, CDR2 YFSETQ. This CDR3 spans 13 amino acids. Trimming removed 0 bases from V and 9 bases from J; junction bases left unmatched: 0. CDR3 sequence: CASSLGDRGQAFF. The CDR3 DNA sequence: TGCGCCAGCAGCTTGGGGGACAGGGGGCAAGCTTTCTTT.

The CDR3 nucleotides read TGTGCCAGCAGCCCAGGGTACACTGAAGCTTTCTTT. It yields the protein CASSPGYTEAFF. The genes are TRBV7-9 and TRBJ1-1; a possible D gene is TRBD1 (5 bases). The CDR3 covers 12 residues. The V gene lost 5 bases and the J gene lost 3 bases, with 7 bases spanning the gap. The germline CDR1 and CDR2 sequences are SEHNR and FQNEAQ (reference sequence).

This clonotype showed up just a few times. The chain couples TRBV11-2 to TRBJ1-5; 8 positions match TRBD1. With 5 bases clipped from V and 7 bases from J, the junction kept 10 bases outside the gene matches. The germline V gene has CDR1 SGHAT and CDR2 FQNNGV. The CDR3 is 15 amino acids. CDR3 bases: TGTGCCAGCAGCCCCGGACAGGGAGTTAAGCAGCCCCAGCATTTT. It yields the protein CASSPGQGVKQPQHF.

The J gene is TRBJ2-3, the V gene TRBV19; D may be TRBD1 (6 bases). The CDR3 is made up of 19 amino acids. The V gene lost 3 bases and the J gene lost 2 bases, with 24 bases spanning the gap. Germline CDR1 reads LNHDA; CDR2 reads SQIVND (reference sequence). CDR3 nucleotides: TGTGCCAGTAGTATCTTATCCCGTCCACAGGGAAGAGCCACAGATACGCAGTATTTT. Protein sequence: CASSILSRPQGRATDTQYF.

V is TRBV27 and J is TRBJ2-5; 7 bases map to TRBD2. Trimming cost V 0 bases and J 5 bases; bases outside gene matches: 6. There are 15 residues in the CDR3. Per the germline V gene, CDR1 is MNHEY and CDR2 is SMNVEV (reference sequence). In DNA, the CDR3 is TGTGCCAGCAGTTTATCGACGGGGGGAGGCGAGACCCAGTACTTC. Encoded protein: CASSLSTGGGETQYF.

V usage is TRBV7-9 and J usage is TRBJ2-7, with D tentatively TRBD1 (5 bases). V lost 2 bases, J lost 3 bases, and 14 bases lay in between. CDR3 size: 15 residues. Germline assignment: CDR1 SEHNR and CDR2 FQNEAQ (reference sequence). As DNA, the CDR3 is TGTGCCAGCAGCTTAATTGCAGGGAAGGACTACGAGCAGTACTTC. Translation: CASSLIAGKDYEQYF.

This clonotype was recorded at least ten times. J is TRBJ2-7 and V is TRBV12-3 or TRBV12-4, with 7 bases lining up with TRBD1. V lost 6 bases and J lost 2; bases outside the gene matches: 13. CDR3 length equals 16 residues. The CDR3 DNA reads TGTGCCAGCAGACCCCCTTGGGGACAGACCCCCTACGAGCAGTACTTC. This gives the protein CASRPPWGQTPYEQYF.

This clonotype appeared a few times. J is TRBJ1-4 and V is TRBV7-9; D not certain. The CDR3 consists of 16 residues. Deletions cut 1 base from V and 0 bases from J, with 9 bases between. Germline CDR1 reads SEHNR; CDR2 reads FQNEAQ (reference sequence). CDR3 DNA sequence: TGTGCCAGCAGCTTAGTAGGAGTGACAACTAATGAAAAACTGTTTTTT. This encodes CASSLVGVTTNEKLFF.

The chain has TRBV4-2 and TRBJ2-1, with 7 nucleotides matching TRBD1. Trimming took 5 bases from V and 5 from J; bases not matched to a gene: 6. CDR3 length: 14 residues. Germline V gene sequence: CDR1 LGHNA, CDR2 YNFKEQ. For the CDR3, the DNA is TGTGCCAGCAGCTCCGCCGACAGGGACAATGAGCAGTTCTTC. This gives the protein CASSSADRDNEQFF.

This clonotype was seen a handful of times. This rearrangement joins TRBV6-5 to TRBJ2-3; perhaps TRBD1 as D (5 bases). Trimming removed 2 bases at V and 6 bases at J, with 12 bases between. The CDR3 runs 14 residues. Germline V CDR1 and CDR2: MNHEY, SVGAGI. The CDR3 here is CASSYGAHSDTQYF. DNA for the CDR3: TGTGCCAGCAGTTACGGGGCCCACTCGGATACGCAGTATTTT.

This clonotype has a handful of counts. The V call is TRBV7-9, the J call TRBJ1-2; the D is unclear. This CDR3 has 15 residues. CDR1 SEHNR and CDR2 FQNEAQ come from the germline V gene (reference sequence). The V and J ends lost 1 base and 0 bases respectively, with 9 bases between them. The CDR3 sequence: CASSLGAASNYGYTF. CDR3 coding DNA: TGTGCCAGCAGCTTAGGGGCAGCCTCTAACTATGGCTACACCTTC.

The V call is TRBV6-6, the J call TRBJ2-7, with D tentatively TRBD1 (7 bases). V was clipped by 5 bases and J by 4 bases, with 18 bases between them. The CDR3 extends over 15 amino acids. CDR1 MNHNY and CDR2 SVGAGI come from the germline V gene (reference sequence). The CDR3 nucleotides read TGTGCCAGCAGTCCCACCGCACAGGGGAGGTACGAGCAGTACTTC. It is translated as CASSPTAQGRYEQYF.

The chain has TRBV6-2 or TRBV6-3 and TRBJ2-7; TRBD2 matches 7 bases. J lost 3 bases, V lost 2 bases, and 10 bases had no gene match. Germline CDR1 is MNHEY and CDR2 is SVGEGT. The CDR3 loop spans 16 amino acids. The CDR3 region has the DNA TGTGCCAGCAGTTACGTAGCGGGCCGCGCTATCTACGAGCAGTACTTC. Translation: CASSYVAGRAIYEQYF.

This clonotype was counted only a few times. The gene calls are TRBV6-2 or TRBV6-3 and TRBJ2-7, with D possibly matching TRBD1 (5 bases). This CDR3 is built from 13 residues. V was trimmed by 6 bases and J by 0 bases, leaving 9 bases between them. Per the germline V gene, CDR1 is MNHEY and CDR2 is SVGEGT. The CDR3 is CASSRVSSYEQYV. The CDR3 DNA is TGTGCCAGCAGCAGGGTAAGCTCCTACGAGCAGTACGTC.

This clonotype showed up just a few times. The chain employs TRBV5-6 and TRBJ2-7, with D perhaps TRBD1 (6 bases). Germline V gene sequence: CDR1 SGHDT, CDR2 YYEEEE. This CDR3 contains 15 residues. The ends were cut back, 3 bases at V and 3 bases at J, with 16 bases in the middle. Here the CDR3 reads CASSSNTGIFYEQYF. CDR3 DNA sequence: TGTGCCAGCAGCTCGAACACAGGGATATTCTACGAGCAGTACTTC. Combining the CDR3 with reference TRBV5-6 and TRBJ2-7 gives the whole variable domain DAGVTQSPTHLIKTRGQQVTLRCSPKSGHDTVSWYQQALGQGPQFIFQYYEEEERQRGNFPDRFSGHQFPNYSSELNVNALLLGDSALYLCASSSNTGIFYEQYFGPGTRLTVT.

This clonotype was found a few times. The gene calls are TRBV7-9 and TRBJ1-2; the D gene is possibly TRBD1 (5 bases). Germline lookup yields CDR1 SEHNR and CDR2 FQNEAQ (reference sequence). The CDR3 is 15 amino acids. Between the trimmed V and J ends, which lost 4 bases and 2 bases, there was a span of 14 bases. The CDR3 nucleotides read TGTGCCAGCAGCTCGCCGGGGGGGGTAAACTATGGCTACACCTTC. Translated, it gives CASSSPGGVNYGYTF.

This clonotype turned up a few times. The V call is TRBV15, the J call TRBJ2-2; a weak D match, TRBD2 (5 bases). Germline CDR1 and CDR2: LNHNV and YYDKDF (reference sequence). With 1 base removed from V and 4 bases from J, the gap between germline ends came to 13 bases. The CDR3 sequence is 16 residues long. The CDR3 DNA follows: TGTGCCACCAGCAGAGGAGAGGGAGTGGCCACCGGGGAGCTGTTTTTT. Translation: CATSRGEGVATGELFF.